This TCR beta chain was profiled in a study of tumor-infiltrating lymphocytes in oesophageal squamous cell carcinoma. TCRdb independently ran MiXCR on the PCR reads; one entry per CDR3 protein. The sample includes 13,000 or so distinct CDR3 sequences, around three fifths of them seen just once. This TCR came from a female donor with esophageal squamous cell carcinoma. Sequencing was performed on esophageal tumor tissue.

CDR3 DNA: TGTGCCAGCAGAAAGGGCGGCTACGAGCAGTACTTC. Translating gives CASRKGGYEQYF. The V gene is TRBV7-1, the J gene TRBJ2-1; D is undetermined. The J call could be wrong; TRBJ2-7 is a better fit for the DNA end. TRBV7-1 is classed as an ORF, of uncertain function. CDR3 size: 12 residues.